Shown below are 26 T cell receptor beta chains from a single sample sequenced in a study of identical twins. TCRdb passed the 5' RACE reads through MiXCR, listing each CDR3 protein once. The sample includes under 900,000 distinct CDR3 sequences, roughly an eighth of them seen just once. The same sample was also studied in work on yellow fever vaccine responses in identical twins.

The sequencing sample was made of PBMCs. The source is a woman younger than 30 in good health.

There are a few counts of this clonotype. The chain couples TRBV11-2 to TRBJ2-7; D is ambiguous. From germline, CDR1 is SGHAT and CDR2 FQNNGV. The CDR3 contains 15 residues. V dropped 2 bases and J dropped 4 bases, with 15 bases sitting between them. The CDR3 loop reads CASSLKSDSSYEQYV. CDR3 coding DNA: TGTGCCAGCAGCTTAAAATCTGACTCCTCTTACGAGCAGTACGTC.

This clonotype was counted many times. The V and J genes are TRBV20-1 and TRBJ1-1; D may be TRBD1 (5 bases). The CDR3 is 14 residues long. With 0 bases removed from V and 5 bases from J, the gap between germline ends came to 13 bases. Germline V gene lookup returns CDR1 DFQATT and CDR2 SNEGSKA (reference sequence). CDR3 in DNA: TGCAGTGCTAGAGAAGCAGGGCGCGGGACTGAAGCTTTCTTT. Translated, it gives CSAREAGRGTEAFF.

This clonotype appeared many times. The genes are TRBV12-3 or TRBV12-4 and TRBJ2-5, with D maybe TRBD2 (6 bases). Trimming took off 7 bases at V and 5 bases at J, with 14 bases between the two ends. This CDR3 region has 13 residues. The CDR3 here is CASTQAGWETQYF. The DNA of the CDR3 is TGTGCCAGCACCCAAGCGGGTTGGGAGACCCAGTACTTC.

There are a few counts of this clonotype. The chain carries TRBV19 and TRBJ2-4; 9 nucleotides agree with TRBD1. Germline-derived CDR1 and CDR2 are LNHDA and SQIVND (reference sequence). V shed 4 bases and J 8 bases; nucleotides not matched to a gene: 9. The CDR3 is 15 residues long. CDR3 in DNA: TGTGCCAGTAGTACTTCCAGGCGACAGGGGGACATTCAGTACTTC. Protein product: CASSTSRRQGDIQYF.

The CDR3 region is CASSPKGGQQAYQEKYF. CDR3 DNA: TGTGCCAGCAGCCCCAAAGGGGGACAGCAGGCCTACCAAGAGAAGTACTTC. V is TRBV7-9 and J is TRBJ2-5; 7 nucleotides align to TRBD1. CDR1 is SEHNR, CDR2 FQNEAQ, per germline (reference sequence). This CDR3 spans 17 amino acids. The V segment lost 5 bases and the J segment 12 bases; nucleotides outside the gene matches: 24. Filled out from reference TRBV7-9 and TRBJ2-5, the complete variable domain reads DTGVSQNPRHKITKRGQNVTFRCDPISEHNRLYWYRQTLGQGPEFLTYFQNEAQLEKSRLLSDRFSAERPKGSFSTLEIQRTEQGDSAMYLCASSPKGGQQAYQEKYFGPGTRLLVL.

The CDR3 DNA reads as TGTGCCAGCAGTTTGGAAAGGGGGGTCGGTCAGCGGGAGTTCGGGGATACGCAGTATTTT. This translates into CASSLERGVGQREFGDTQYF. This chain connects TRBV12-3 or TRBV12-4 to TRBJ2-3; 8 nucleotides agree with TRBD2. This CDR3 comprises 20 residues. V dropped 3 bases and J dropped 6; count of bases not matched to a gene: 23.

In this sample, this clonotype turned up a few times. The V call is TRBV29-1, the J call TRBJ2-3; 11 nucleotides align to TRBD1. The junction had 5 bases not matched to a gene; V was cut back by 5 bases and J by 1 base. The CDR3 has 15 amino acids. Per germline, CDR1 SQVTM and CDR2 ANQGSEA. CDR3 coding DNA: TGCAGCGTTTCCGGGACAGGGGGTGGCACAGATACGCAGTATTTT. This translates into CSVSGTGGGTDTQYF.

This clonotype was counted only a few times. The DNA of the CDR3 is TGTGCCAGCGGTTCACTGGCCTCTGGGGCCAACGTCCTGACTTTC. Translating it yields CASGSLASGANVLTF. The chain is built from TRBV2 and TRBJ2-6; unclear D gene. The CDR3 contains 15 residues. V dropped 8 bases and J dropped 0 bases, with 11 bases sitting between them. Germline CDR1 is SNHLY and CDR2 is FYNNEI.

The V call is TRBV7-8, the J call TRBJ2-5; 13 bases line up with TRBD2. Germline CDR1 and CDR2: SGHVS and FQNEAQ. The V segment lost 5 bases and the J segment 0 bases; nucleotides outside the gene matches: 12. CDR3 length: 19 residues. This chain's CDR3 is CASSHGLAGVFIYQETQYF. CDR3 nucleotide sequence: TGTGCCAGCAGCCACGGACTAGCGGGGGTTTTTATTTACCAAGAGACCCAGTACTTC.

The rearrangement uses TRBV7-8 and TRBJ2-2; 7 nucleotides match TRBD2. The germline gives CDR1 SGHVS, CDR2 FQNEAQ. This CDR3 has 17 amino acids. V shed 6 bases, J shed 0 bases, and the junction held 10 bases outside the gene matches. The CDR3 protein is CASSLSLAATNTGELFF. CDR3 DNA sequence: TGTGCCAGCAGTTTATCGCTAGCGGCCACGAACACCGGGGAGCTGTTTTTT.

This clonotype was counted between two and nine times. This chain links TRBV7-2 with TRBJ2-1, with D possibly TRBD2 on 5 matching bases. V lost 1 base to trimming and J lost 8 bases, with 15 bases between them. Germline CDR1 reads SGHTA; CDR2 reads FQGNSA. This CDR3 contains 15 residues. CDR3 DNA: TGTGCCAGCAGCTTAGACGGGGTTCCATTCGATGAGCAGTTCTTC. As protein: CASSLDGVPFDEQFF.

This clonotype was counted between two and nine times. The CDR3 DNA reads as TGTGCCAGCAGCCAAGTCTGGGCGTCGAACACCGGGGAGCTGTTTTTT. It encodes CASSQVWASNTGELFF. The genes are TRBV4-2 and TRBJ2-2, with D uncertain. Per germline, CDR1 LGHNA and CDR2 YNFKEQ. V lost 1 base and J lost 0, with 9 bases in between. CDR3 size: 16 residues.

The J gene is TRBJ2-7, the V gene TRBV5-6; D could derive from TRBD1 or TRBD2 (5 bases each). This CDR3 contains 16 residues. CDR1 is SGHDT and CDR2 is YYEEEE in the germline V gene. V dropped 5 bases and J dropped 2 bases, with 20 bases sitting between them. This CDR3 is CASRRLLGPGTYEQYF. As DNA, the CDR3 is TGTGCCAGCAGGAGACTACTGGGCCCAGGGACCTACGAGCAGTACTTC.

This chain uses TRBV12-3 or TRBV12-4 with TRBJ2-5; possibly TRBD1 for D (6 bases). CDR3 length: 14 amino acids. Trimming pared 7 bases from V and 4 bases from J, leaving 16 bases between. Here the CDR3 reads CASNLGQFGETQYF. The CDR3 DNA sequence: TGTGCCAGCAACCTCGGACAGTTTGGAGAGACCCAGTACTTC.

In its sample, this clonotype was seen a few times. The genes are TRBV10-1 and TRBJ2-2, with unresolved D. This CDR3 region has 15 residues. In germline, CDR1 is WNHNN, CDR2 SYGVQD (reference sequence). Trimming took off 1 base at V and 4 bases at J, with 10 bases between the two ends. CDR3: CASSEFPTFTGELFF. CDR3 bases: TGCGCCAGCAGTGAGTTCCCTACTTTCACCGGGGAGCTGTTTTTT.

The V and J genes are TRBV10-3 and TRBJ1-4; possible D gene TRBD1, 6 bases. Trimming shortened V by 3 bases and J by 8 bases, and 13 bases separated the two germline ends. Germline values: CDR1 ENHRY, CDR2 SYGVKD. The CDR3 is 14 amino acids. CDR3 in amino acids: CAISDLGAREKLFF. The CDR3 region has the DNA TGTGCCATCAGTGACCTGGGGGCGAGGGAAAAACTGTTTTTT.

This clonotype was observed a few times. This chain connects TRBV7-9 to TRBJ1-1; tentatively, D is TRBD1 (5 bases). CDR1 SEHNR and CDR2 FQNEAQ come from the germline V gene (reference sequence). The CDR3 is 15 residues long. V was pared by 6 bases and J by 3 bases, with 17 bases between. The CDR3 here is CASSSPTVGDTEAFF. The CDR3 DNA sequence: TGTGCCAGCAGTTCACCGACAGTGGGGGACACTGAAGCTTTCTTT.

This clonotype was counted at least ten times. J is TRBJ1-5 and V is TRBV28, with D possibly matching TRBD1 (6 bases). V lost 6 bases to trimming and J lost 2 bases, with 14 bases between them. Looked up from germline, CDR1 is MDHEN and CDR2 is SYDVKM. The CDR3 is 15 amino acids. The CDR3: CASSPSGAGNQPQHF. Here the CDR3 DNA reads TGTGCCAGCAGCCCTTCGGGGGCTGGCAATCAGCCCCAGCATTTT.

This clonotype was seen many times. The V call is TRBV12-3 or TRBV12-4, the J call TRBJ1-1; D is unresolved. This CDR3 comprises 13 residues. The V and J ends lost 3 bases and 2 bases respectively, with 7 bases between them. The CDR3 is CASSFMGNTEAFF. The CDR3 coding sequence is TGTGCCAGCAGTTTCATGGGTAACACTGAAGCTTTCTTT.

The sample holds a few counts of this clonotype. This sequence joins TRBV5-1 and TRBJ2-1; 10 nucleotides agree with TRBD1. V trimming: 4 bases; J trimming: 7 bases; junction bases outside the gene matches: 8. Germline V gene lookup returns CDR1 SGHRS and CDR2 YFSETQ. The CDR3 is 15 amino acids. Here the CDR3 reads CASSGLDRGSNEQFF. The CDR3 coding sequence is TGCGCCAGCAGCGGACTGGACAGGGGGTCGAATGAGCAGTTCTTC.

The chain links TRBV5-1 to TRBJ2-7; TRBD2 matches 8 bases. J was trimmed by 2 bases and V by 4 bases; bases with no gene match: 11. CDR1 is SGHRS, CDR2 YFSETQ, per germline. The CDR3 length is 16 residues. The CDR3 is CASSLSGAGGTYEQYF. The DNA for the CDR3 is TGCGCCAGCAGCCTCTCCGGGGCGGGAGGCACCTACGAGCAGTACTTC.

This clonotype occurred a few times. The chain links TRBV6-4 to TRBJ1-1, with D possibly being TRBD1 (6 bases). The CDR3 consists of 13 residues. In germline, CDR1 is MRHNA, CDR2 SNTAGT. Trimming pared 10 bases from V and 3 bases from J, leaving 15 bases between. The CDR3 coding sequence is TGTGCCACCTGCGGACAGTTAGACACTGAAGCTTTCTTT. Its translation is CATCGQLDTEAFF.

There are a few counts of this clonotype. The V gene is TRBV10-2, the J gene TRBJ2-5; D gene uncertain. Germline V gene sequence: CDR1 WSHSY, CDR2 SAAADI. Trimming pared 7 bases from V and 0 bases from J, leaving 9 bases between. The CDR3 spans 13 residues. The CDR3 loop reads CASTEAYQETQYF. The CDR3 DNA reads TGCGCCAGCACCGAAGCGTACCAAGAGACCCAGTACTTC.

This sequence joins TRBV21-1 and TRBJ1-3; the table's D call of TRBD1 was not tested on the DNA. TRBV21-1 is listed as a pseudogene. CDR3 size: 14 residues. The CDR3 sequence is CANSGGSSGNTIYF. The CDR3 bases are TGTGCCAATTCAGGGGGGTCCTCTGGAAACACCATATATTTT.

This clonotype was detected only a few times. The J gene is TRBJ2-1, the V gene TRBV15; the match to TRBD2 covers 7 bases. The CDR3 sequence is 17 residues long. CDR1 and CDR2 from the germline V gene are LNHNV and YYDKDF (reference sequence). The ends lost 0 bases at V and 6 bases at J; junction bases unmatched: 11. The CDR3 sequence is CATSRDAVASGRNEQFF. As DNA, the CDR3 is TGTGCCACCAGCAGAGACGCTGTGGCTAGCGGACGCAATGAGCAGTTCTTC.

This clonotype was seen more than once but under ten times. The rearrangement uses TRBV28 and TRBJ2-7, with D hard to call. Germline V gene data show CDR1 as MDHEN and CDR2 as SYDVKM. V was shortened by 6 bases and J by 0 bases, with 18 bases between the two germline ends. There are 16 residues in the CDR3. CDR3 amino acids: CASSSGVTSHSYEQYV. The CDR3 bases are TGTGCCAGCAGCTCTGGGGTAACCAGTCACTCCTACGAGCAGTACGTC.